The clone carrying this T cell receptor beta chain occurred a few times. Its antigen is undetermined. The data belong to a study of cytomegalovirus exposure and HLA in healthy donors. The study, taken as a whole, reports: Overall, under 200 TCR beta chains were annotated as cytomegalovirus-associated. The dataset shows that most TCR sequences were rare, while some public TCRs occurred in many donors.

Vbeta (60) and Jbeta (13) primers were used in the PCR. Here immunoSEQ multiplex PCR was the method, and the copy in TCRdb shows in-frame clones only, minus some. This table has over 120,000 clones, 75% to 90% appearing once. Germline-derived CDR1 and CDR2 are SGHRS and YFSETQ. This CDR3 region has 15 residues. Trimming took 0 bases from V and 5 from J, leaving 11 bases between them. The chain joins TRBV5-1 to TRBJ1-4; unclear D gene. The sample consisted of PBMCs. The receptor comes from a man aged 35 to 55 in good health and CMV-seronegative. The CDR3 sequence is CASSLGLGLNEKLFF. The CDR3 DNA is TGCGCCAGCAGCTTGGGTCTGGGCTTGAATGAAAAACTGTTTTTT.